The 11 T cell receptor beta chains presented below share a single source sample, sequenced in a study of identical twins' blood T cells. TCRdb redid the calling of the 5' RACE reads with MiXCR, one entry per CDR3 protein. Among 300,000 to 400,000 distinct CDR3 sequences listed, about 28% were seen once. Sequenced sample: PBMCs. These receptors originate from a woman aged 18 to 55 in good health.

This clonotype has only a few counts. The chain uses TRBV7-9 and TRBJ2-3; 11 bases agree with TRBD1. This CDR3 has 15 amino acids. Trimming at V came to 5 bases and at J to 1 base, leaving 2 bases not matched to a gene. Germline values: CDR1 SEHNR, CDR2 FQNEAQ (reference sequence). The CDR3 coding sequence is TGTGCCAGCAGCGCGGGACAGGGGGGCACAGATACGCAGTATTTT. Translation: CASSAGQGGTDTQYF.

This clonotype was seen a few times. The chain combines TRBV11-3 with TRBJ1-1; D is perhaps TRBD1 (5 bases). The V end lost 3 bases, the J end lost 0 bases, and 17 bases lay between the germline ends. Germline lookup yields CDR1 SGHNT and CDR2 YENEEA. The CDR3 has 17 residues. CDR3 amino acids: CASSLGGLGIMNTEAFF. The CDR3 nucleotides are TGTGCCAGCAGCTTGGGGGGGTTGGGGATCATGAACACTGAAGCTTTCTTT.

This clonotype came up a few times. The J gene is TRBJ1-2, the V gene TRBV18; D not resolved. V lost 4 bases and J 3 bases, leaving 12 bases between the germline ends. CDR1 and CDR2 (germline): KGHSH, LQKENI. The CDR3 runs 14 residues. In DNA form, the CDR3 reads TGTGCCAGCTCACAATCCCCGCTGGACTATGGCTACACCTTC. Residues: CASSQSPLDYGYTF.

The CDR3 region is CASSGAITGELFF. For the CDR3, the DNA is TGTGCCAGCAGCGGGGCGATCACCGGGGAGCTGTTTTTT. This rearrangement joins TRBV9 to TRBJ2-2; D not resolved. V was pared by 3 bases and J by 4 bases, with 7 bases between. CDR1 and CDR2 (germline): SGDLS, YYNGEE. The CDR3 length is 13 residues.

V and J are TRBV29-1 and TRBJ2-2, with D perhaps TRBD2 (7 bases). The CDR3 sequence is 15 residues long. CDR1 is SQVTM, CDR2 ANQGSEA, per germline. V dropped 7 bases and J dropped 2 bases, with 17 bases sitting between them. CDR3 region: CSALWGGYNTGELFF. CDR3 nucleotide sequence: TGCAGCGCCCTGTGGGGGGGCTACAACACCGGGGAGCTGTTTTTT.

This chain joins TRBV12-3 or TRBV12-4 and TRBJ1-6, with D tentatively TRBD1 (5 bases). CDR3 length: 14 amino acids. Trimming stripped 8 bases from V and 2 bases from J, with 10 bases between. The CDR3 DNA sequence: TGTGCCAGCCGCGGGACGGCCTATAATTCACCCCTCCACTTT. This codes for CASRGTAYNSPLHF.

The chain links TRBV10-3 to TRBJ2-5; D is possibly TRBD1 (5 bases). Between the trimmed V and J ends, which lost 7 bases and 1 base, there was a span of 13 bases. The CDR3 spans 14 residues. Per the germline V gene, CDR1 is ENHRY and CDR2 is SYGVKD. CDR3 region: CAIKGQGTQETQYF. CDR3 coding DNA: TGTGCCATCAAGGGTCAGGGTACCCAAGAGACCCAGTACTTC.

A note on this clonotype: One end of the junction fails to match germline, which may point to a read error. The chain couples TRBV9 to TRBJ2-7; the match to TRBD2 covers 9 bases. This CDR3 is built from 15 residues. Germline lookup yields CDR1 SGDLS and CDR2 YYNGEE. The CDR3: CSSSPVTSGSYEQYF. Here the CDR3 DNA reads TGTTCCAGCAGCCCAGTGACTAGCGGTTCCTACGAGCAGTACTTC.

In its sample, this clonotype was seen once. V usage is TRBV28 and J usage is TRBJ1-1, with no clear D. Per the germline V gene, CDR1 is MDHEN and CDR2 is SYDVKM. The V gene lost 7 bases and the J gene lost 7 bases, with 13 bases spanning the gap. The CDR3 runs 12 residues. In nucleotides, the CDR3 is TGTGCCAGCAAAGAGGTTGGGATTGAAGCTTTCTTT. Amino acid sequence: CASKEVGIEAFF.

CDR3 loop: CATSRLAGGINEQFF. The CDR3 nucleotides are TGTGCCACCAGCAGACTAGCGGGAGGGATCAATGAGCAGTTCTTC. The rearrangement joins TRBV15 to TRBJ2-1; 12 positions match TRBD2. There are 15 residues in the CDR3. Germline V gene sequence: CDR1 LNHNV, CDR2 YYDKDF (reference sequence). The V segment lost 2 bases and the J segment 6 bases; nucleotides outside the gene matches: 2.

In the case of this clonotype: The CDR3 ends on some other residue instead of the conserved phenylalanine or tryptophan, so this is likely a read error. V is TRBV27 and J is TRBJ1-2; D gene uncertain. Trimming pared 7 bases from V and 5 bases from J, leaving 20 bases between. CDR3 length: 15 residues. Germline V gives CDR1 MNHEY, CDR2 SMNVEV (reference sequence). CDR3 in DNA: TGTGCCAGCACCCTAAACCCCTCGGGGAAGTATGGCTACACCCTC. Amino acid sequence: CASTLNPSGKYGYTL.